The clone carrying this T cell receptor (beta chain) has a handful of counts. Its antigen is currently unknown. Quantitative 5'-RACE with molecular barcodes generated TCR beta libraries. TCRdb reanalysed the 5' RACE reads using MiXCR and keeps one entry per CDR3 protein. The sample records around 890,000 distinct CDR3 sequences, approximately 12% being singletons. The data were taken from a study of CD8 T cells in ankylosing spondylitis. Study conclusions and caveats: Previously reported in reactive arthritis synovial fluid and blood were some of the motif variants. In ankylosing spondylitis blood, a motif of seven to nine highly homologous TCR beta variants appeared characteristic. From matched ankylosing spondylitis synovial fluid, disease-linked clones were reportedly recovered at significantly enriched levels. Disease-linked clones were found to be CD8+ and relatively rare in peripheral blood.

Per germline, CDR1 SGHVS and CDR2 FNYEAQ. Deletions cut 8 bases from V and 7 bases from J, with 21 bases between. CDR3 length: 14 amino acids. The sequence came from a male donor with ankylosing spondylitis. The sample was blood, either unsorted or a sorted T cell fraction (not recorded which). The V call is TRBV7-6, the J call TRBJ2-7, with D tentatively TRBD1 (6 bases). CDR3 in DNA: TGTGCCAGCGGATACAGGGTAACCTCGGGAGAGCAGTACTTC. It is translated as CASGYRVTSGEQYF.